This is a list of T cell receptor beta chains from one sample in a study of regulatory T cells in long-lasting Graves disease. MiXCR, run by TCRdb on the multiplex PCR reads, gives a single entry per CDR3 protein. The table includes 400,000 to 450,000 distinct CDR3 sequences, roughly 15% detected once. Another study also made use of these data, one on T cells in Graves' hyperthyroidism and ophthalmopathy.

This specimen was peripheral blood mononuclear cells (PBMCs), taken at new diagnosis, from a patient treated with antithyroid drugs. These receptors originate from a woman in her twenties or thirties with Graves disease. Each CDR3 is given with its conserved first and last residue. Each record gives: J gene, V gene, CDR3 protein.

TRBJ1-2,TRBV6-5,CASSYSRKRQKIYTF
TRBJ2-5,TRBV28,CASSPGGAGGREETQYF
TRBJ2-7,TRBV3-1,CASSLTGQGLGQYF
TRBJ2-7,TRBV18,CASSKRDRVIPYEQYF
TRBJ2-5,TRBV14,CASSPGGIQYF
TRBJ2-4,TRBV3-1,CASSPREGTSEGGVGIQYF
TRBJ1-1,TRBV19,CASSILPGTANTEAFF
TRBJ2-1,TRBV20-1,CSAISGTHLNEQFF
TRBJ2-6,TRBV7-2,CASRTPQGAGPGANVLTF
TRBJ1-5,TRBV2,CASSVHGENQPQHF
TRBJ2-7,TRBV20-1,CSAPTSASYEQYF
TRBJ1-1,TRBV7-2,CASSLDPGNTEAFF
TRBJ2-1,TRBV5-1,CASSGWKRRVHEQFF
TRBJ2-2,TRBV24-1,CATSAWVWTGGESNTGELFF
TRBJ2-7,TRBV20-1,CSAPTPAGGYEQYF
TRBJ2-7,TRBV27,CASRLRGGASEQYF
TRBJ2-3,TRBV5-1,CASSLAVRDTQYF